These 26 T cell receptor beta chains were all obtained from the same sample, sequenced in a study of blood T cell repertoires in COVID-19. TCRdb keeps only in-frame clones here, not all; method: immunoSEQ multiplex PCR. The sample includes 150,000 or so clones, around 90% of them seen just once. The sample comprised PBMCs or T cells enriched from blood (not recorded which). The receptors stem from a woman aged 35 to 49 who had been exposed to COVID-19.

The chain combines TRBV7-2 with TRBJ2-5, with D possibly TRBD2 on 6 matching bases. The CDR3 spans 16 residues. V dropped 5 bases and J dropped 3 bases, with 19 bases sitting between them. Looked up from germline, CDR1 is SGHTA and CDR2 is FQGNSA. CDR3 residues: CASSRAGSAFKETQYF. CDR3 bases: TGTGCCAGCAGCCGCGCGGGGAGCGCCTTCAAAGAGACCCAGTACTTC. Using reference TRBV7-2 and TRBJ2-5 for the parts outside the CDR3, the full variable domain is GAGVSQSPSNKVTEKGKDVELRCDPISGHTALYWYRQSLGQGLEFLIYFQGNSAPDKSGLPSDRFSAERTGGSVSTLTIQRTQQEDSAVYLCASSRAGSAFKETQYFGPGTRLLVL.

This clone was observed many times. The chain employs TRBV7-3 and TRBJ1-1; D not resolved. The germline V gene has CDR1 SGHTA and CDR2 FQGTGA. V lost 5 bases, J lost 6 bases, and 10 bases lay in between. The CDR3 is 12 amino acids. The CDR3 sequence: CASSPTTPEAFF. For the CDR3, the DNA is TGTGCCAGCAGCCCCACTACCCCTGAAGCTTTCTTT.

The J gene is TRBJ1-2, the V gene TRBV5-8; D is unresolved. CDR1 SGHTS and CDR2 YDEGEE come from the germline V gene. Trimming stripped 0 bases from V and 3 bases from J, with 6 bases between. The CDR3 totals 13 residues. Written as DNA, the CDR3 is TGTGCCAGCAGCTTGGACGGAGACTATGGCTACACCTTC. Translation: CASSLDGDYGYTF.

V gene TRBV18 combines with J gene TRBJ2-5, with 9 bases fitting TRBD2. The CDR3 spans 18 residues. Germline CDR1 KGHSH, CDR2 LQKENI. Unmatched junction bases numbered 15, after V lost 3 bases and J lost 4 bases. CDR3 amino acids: CASSPYPPGTSWGETQYF. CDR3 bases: TGTGCCAGCTCACCCTACCCCCCCGGGACTAGCTGGGGAGAGACCCAGTACTTC.

This CDR3 reads CASSQGTGGAQYF. As DNA, the CDR3 is TGTGCCAGCAGCCAGGGAACGGGGGGGGCGCAGTACTTC. V usage is TRBV3-1 (or the pseudogene TRBV3-2) and J usage is TRBJ2-7; 8 positions agree with TRBD2. CDR1 and CDR2 from the germline V gene are LGHDT and YNNKEL (reference sequence). This CDR3 is built from 13 residues. Trimming cost V 3 bases and J 9 bases; bases outside gene matches: 7.

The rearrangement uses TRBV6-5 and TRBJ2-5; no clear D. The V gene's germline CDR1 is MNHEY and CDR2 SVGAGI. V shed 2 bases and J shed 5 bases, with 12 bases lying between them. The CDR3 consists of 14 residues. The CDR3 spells CASSYVPGRETQYF. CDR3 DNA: TGTGCCAGCAGTTACGTTCCGGGTAGGGAGACCCAGTACTTC.

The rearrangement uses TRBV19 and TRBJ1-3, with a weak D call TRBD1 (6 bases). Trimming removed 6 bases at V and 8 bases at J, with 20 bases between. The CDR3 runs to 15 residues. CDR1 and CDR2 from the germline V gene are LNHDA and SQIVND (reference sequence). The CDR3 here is CASRPEDSYLHTIYF. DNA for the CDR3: TGTGCCAGTAGACCTGAGGACAGCTACCTACACACCATATATTTT.

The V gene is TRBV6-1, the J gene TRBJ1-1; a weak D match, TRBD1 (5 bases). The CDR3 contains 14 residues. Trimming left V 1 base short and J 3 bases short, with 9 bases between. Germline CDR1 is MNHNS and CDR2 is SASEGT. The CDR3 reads CASSEEGFYTEAFF. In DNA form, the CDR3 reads TGTGCCAGCAGTGAAGAGGGGTTTTACACTGAAGCTTTCTTT.

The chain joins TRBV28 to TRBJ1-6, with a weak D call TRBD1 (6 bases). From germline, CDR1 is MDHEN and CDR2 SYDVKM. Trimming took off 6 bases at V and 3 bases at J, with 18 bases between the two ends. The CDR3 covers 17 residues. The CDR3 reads CASRTEFGTRYNSPLHF. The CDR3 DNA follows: TGTGCCAGCAGAACAGAATTCGGGACACGCTATAATTCACCCCTCCACTTT.

The chain's CDR3 is CASSLVPGFTNEKLFF. CDR3 nucleotide sequence: TGCGCCAGCAGCTTGGTCCCAGGTTTCACTAATGAAAAACTGTTTTTT. The chain has TRBV5-1 and TRBJ1-4; no reliable D call. The CDR3 has 16 residues. Germline V lookup: CDR1 SGHRS, CDR2 YFSETQ. The V end was cut by 0 bases, the J end by 2 bases, with 11 bases between. The whole variable domain, filled in from reference TRBV5-1 and TRBJ1-4, reads KAGVTQTPRYLIKTRGQQVTLSCSPISGHRSVSWYQQTPGQGLQFLFEYFSETQRNKGNFPGRFSGRQFSNSRSEMNVSTLELGDSALYLCASSLVPGFTNEKLFFGSGTQLSVL.

The CDR3 DNA reads as TGTGCCAGCAGCTTGGCAGGTTTGGAGACCCAGTACTTC. It translates to CASSLAGLETQYF. The chain is built from TRBV5-5 and TRBJ2-5; D ambiguous. The CDR3 has 13 amino acids. Trimming removed 0 bases at V and 5 bases at J, with 8 bases between. The V gene's germline CDR1 is SGHKS and CDR2 YYEKEE (reference sequence).

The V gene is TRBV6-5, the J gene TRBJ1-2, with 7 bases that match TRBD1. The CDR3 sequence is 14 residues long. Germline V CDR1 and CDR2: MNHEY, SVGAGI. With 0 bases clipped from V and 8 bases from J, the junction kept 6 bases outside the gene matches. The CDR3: CASSYSAGGTGYTF. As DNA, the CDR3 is TGTGCCAGCAGTTACTCTGCAGGGGGAACGGGCTACACCTTC.

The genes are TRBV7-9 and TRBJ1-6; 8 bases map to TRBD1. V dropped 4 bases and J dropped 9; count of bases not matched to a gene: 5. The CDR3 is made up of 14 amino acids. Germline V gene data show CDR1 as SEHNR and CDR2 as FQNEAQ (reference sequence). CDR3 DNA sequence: TGTGCCAGCAGCTCCGGACAGGGTAGTTCACCCCTCCACTTT. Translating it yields CASSSGQGSSPLHF.

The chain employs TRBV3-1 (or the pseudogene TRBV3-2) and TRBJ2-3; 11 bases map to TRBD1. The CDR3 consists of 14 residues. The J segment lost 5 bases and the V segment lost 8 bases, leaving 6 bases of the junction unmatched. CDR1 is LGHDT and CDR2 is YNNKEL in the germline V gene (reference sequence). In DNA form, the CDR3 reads TGTGCCAGCTCCCCGGGACAGGGGGTAGATACGCAGTATTTT. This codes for CASSPGQGVDTQYF.

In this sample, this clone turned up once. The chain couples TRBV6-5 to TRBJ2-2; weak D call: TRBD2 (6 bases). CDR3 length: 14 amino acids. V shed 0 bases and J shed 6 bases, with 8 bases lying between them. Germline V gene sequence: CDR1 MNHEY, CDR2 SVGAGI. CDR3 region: CASSYSTGAGELFF. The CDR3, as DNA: TGTGCCAGCAGTTACTCGACGGGAGCCGGGGAGCTGTTTTTT.

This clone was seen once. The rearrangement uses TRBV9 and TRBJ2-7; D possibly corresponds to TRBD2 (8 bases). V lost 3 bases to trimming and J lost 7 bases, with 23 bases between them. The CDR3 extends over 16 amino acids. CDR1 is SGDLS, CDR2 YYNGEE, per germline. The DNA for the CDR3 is TGTGCCAGCAGCGAGGGGGCGGGGGGCCACCGGAGAGAGCAGTACTTC. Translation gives CASSEGAGGHRREQYF. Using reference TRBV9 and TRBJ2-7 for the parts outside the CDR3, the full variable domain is DSGVTQTPKHLITATGQRVTLRCSPRSGDLSVYWYQQSLDQGLQFLIQYYNGEERAKGNILERFSAQQFPDLHSELNLSSLELGDSALYFCASSEGAGGHRREQYFGPGTRLTVT.

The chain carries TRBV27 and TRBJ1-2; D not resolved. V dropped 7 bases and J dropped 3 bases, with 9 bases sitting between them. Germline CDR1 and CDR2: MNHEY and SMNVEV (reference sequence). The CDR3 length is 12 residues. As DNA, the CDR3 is TGTGCCAGCACTTACCGGGACTATGGCTACACCTTC. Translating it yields CASTYRDYGYTF.

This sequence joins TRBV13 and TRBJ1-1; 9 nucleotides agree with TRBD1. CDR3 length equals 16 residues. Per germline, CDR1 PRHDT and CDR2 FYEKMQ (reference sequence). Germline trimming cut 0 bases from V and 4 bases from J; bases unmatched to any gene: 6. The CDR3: CASSLGDRGIRTEAFF. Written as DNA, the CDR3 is TGTGCCAGCAGCTTAGGGGACAGGGGAATACGCACTGAAGCTTTCTTT.

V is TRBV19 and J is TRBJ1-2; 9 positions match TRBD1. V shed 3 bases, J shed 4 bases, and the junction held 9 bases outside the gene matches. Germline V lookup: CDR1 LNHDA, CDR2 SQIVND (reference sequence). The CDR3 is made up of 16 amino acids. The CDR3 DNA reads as TGTGCCAGTAGTATGGCCCAGACAGGGGGTGTCTATGGCTACACCTTC. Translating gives CASSMAQTGGVYGYTF.

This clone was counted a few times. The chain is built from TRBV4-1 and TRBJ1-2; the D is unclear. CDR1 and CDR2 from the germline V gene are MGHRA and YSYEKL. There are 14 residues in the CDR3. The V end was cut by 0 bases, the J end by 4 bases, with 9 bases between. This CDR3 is CASSQDPGIYGYTF. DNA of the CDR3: TGCGCCAGCAGCCAAGATCCGGGAATCTATGGCTACACCTTC.

CDR3 amino acids: CASSSAEAGNTIYF. DNA of the CDR3: TGCGCCAGCAGCTCGGCAGAGGCTGGAAACACCATATATTTT. The V and J genes are TRBV5-1 and TRBJ1-3; no reliable D call. This CDR3 is built from 14 residues. V was pared by 3 bases and J by 2 bases, with 9 bases between. Germline V gene sequence: CDR1 SGHRS, CDR2 YFSETQ.

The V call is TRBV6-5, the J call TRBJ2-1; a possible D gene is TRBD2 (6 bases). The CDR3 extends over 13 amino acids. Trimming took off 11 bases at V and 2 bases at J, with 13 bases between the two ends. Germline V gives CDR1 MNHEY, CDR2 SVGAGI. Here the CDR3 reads CASSEITYNEQFF. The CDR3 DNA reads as TGTGCCTCTAGCGAAATTACCTACAATGAGCAGTTCTTC.

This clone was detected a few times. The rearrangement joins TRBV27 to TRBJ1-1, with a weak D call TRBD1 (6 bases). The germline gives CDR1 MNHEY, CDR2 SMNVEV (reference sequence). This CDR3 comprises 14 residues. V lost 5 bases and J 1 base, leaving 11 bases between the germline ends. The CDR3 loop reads CASSKQGWNTEAFF. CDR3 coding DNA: TGTGCCAGCAGTAAACAGGGATGGAACACTGAAGCTTTCTTT.

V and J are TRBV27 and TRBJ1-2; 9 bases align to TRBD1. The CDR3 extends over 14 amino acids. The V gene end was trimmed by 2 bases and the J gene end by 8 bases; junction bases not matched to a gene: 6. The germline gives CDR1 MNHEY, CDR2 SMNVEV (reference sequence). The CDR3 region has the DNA TGTGCCAGCAGTTTAGTAGGGGACAGGGCCGGCTACACCTTC. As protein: CASSLVGDRAGYTF.

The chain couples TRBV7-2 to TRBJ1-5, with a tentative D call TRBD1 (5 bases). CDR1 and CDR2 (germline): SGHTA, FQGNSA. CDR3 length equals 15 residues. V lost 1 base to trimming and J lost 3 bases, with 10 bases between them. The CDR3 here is CASSLGGGSNQPQHF. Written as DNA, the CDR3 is TGTGCCAGCAGCTTAGGGGGGGGGTCCAATCAGCCCCAGCATTTT.

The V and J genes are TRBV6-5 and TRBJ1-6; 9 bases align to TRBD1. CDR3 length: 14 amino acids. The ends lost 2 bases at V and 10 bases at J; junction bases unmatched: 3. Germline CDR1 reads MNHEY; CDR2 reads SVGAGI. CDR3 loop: CASSYRTGVSPLHF. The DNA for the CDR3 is TGTGCCAGCAGTTACAGGACAGGGGTATCACCCCTCCACTTT.